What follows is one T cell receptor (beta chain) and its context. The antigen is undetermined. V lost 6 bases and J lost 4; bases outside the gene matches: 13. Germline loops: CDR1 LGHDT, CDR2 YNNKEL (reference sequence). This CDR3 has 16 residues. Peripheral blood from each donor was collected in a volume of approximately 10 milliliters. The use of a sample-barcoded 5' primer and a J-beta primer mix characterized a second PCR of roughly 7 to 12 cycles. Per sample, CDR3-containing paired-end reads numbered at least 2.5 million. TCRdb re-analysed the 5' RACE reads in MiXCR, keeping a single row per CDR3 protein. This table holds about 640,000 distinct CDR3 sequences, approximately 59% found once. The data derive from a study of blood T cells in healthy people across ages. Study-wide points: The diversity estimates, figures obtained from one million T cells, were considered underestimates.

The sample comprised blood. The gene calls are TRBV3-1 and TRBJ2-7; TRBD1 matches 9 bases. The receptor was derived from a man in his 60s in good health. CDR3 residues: CASRDTGTGQGYEQYF. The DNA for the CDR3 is TGTGCCAGCAGAGATACCGGGACAGGGCAAGGATACGAGCAGTACTTC.